This entry is about one T cell receptor beta chain. Across about two dozen US areas, participants ranged in age from 18 to 89 years. Each participant's cohort was designated according to participant-reported clinical history. Among Cohort 3 donors, those recovered had two negative PCRs, clearance, or symptom resolution. This entry belongs to a study of blood T cell repertoires in COVID-19. Across the whole study: Spain, Italy and the United States supplied samples that represented acute and convalescent COVID-19.

Sequencing was performed with immunoSEQ multiplex PCR; in TCRdb, only in-frame clones are kept and a portion is missing. The sample shows over 250,000 clones, roughly nine tenths of them seen only once. The receptor was derived from a woman under 30 who had recovered from COVID-19. Sequencing was carried out using PBMCs or T cells enriched from blood (not recorded which).

The chain's CDR3 is CASSQAGTCGYTF. CDR3 DNA sequence: TGCGCCAGCAGTCAAGCCGGGACTTGCGGCTACACCTTC. The rearrangement links TRBV23-1 to TRBJ1-2; a possible D gene is TRBD1 (5 bases). TRBV23-1 is flagged as an ORF with uncertain function. The ends were cut back, 2 bases at V and 8 bases at J, with 12 bases in the middle. This CDR3 region has 13 residues.